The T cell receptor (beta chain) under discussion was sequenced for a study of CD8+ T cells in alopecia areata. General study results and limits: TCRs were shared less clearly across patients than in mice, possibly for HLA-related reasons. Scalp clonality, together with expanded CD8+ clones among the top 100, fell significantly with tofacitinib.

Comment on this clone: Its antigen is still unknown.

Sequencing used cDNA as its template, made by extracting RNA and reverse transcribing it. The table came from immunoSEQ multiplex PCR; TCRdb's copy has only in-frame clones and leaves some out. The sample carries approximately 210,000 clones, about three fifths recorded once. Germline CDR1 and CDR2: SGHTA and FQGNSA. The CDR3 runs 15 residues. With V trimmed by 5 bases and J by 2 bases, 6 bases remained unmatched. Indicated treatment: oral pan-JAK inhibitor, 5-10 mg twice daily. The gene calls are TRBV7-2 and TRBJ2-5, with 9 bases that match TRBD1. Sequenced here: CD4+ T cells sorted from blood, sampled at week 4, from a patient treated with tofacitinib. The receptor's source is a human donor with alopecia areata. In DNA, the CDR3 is TGTGCCAGCAGCGTCCGGGACAGGGCTCAAGAGACCCAGTACTTC. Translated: CASSVRDRAQETQYF.